Listed below are T cell receptor beta chains from one sample, sequenced in a study of CD8+ T cells in alopecia areata. The repertoire was sequenced with immunoSEQ multiplex PCR; TCRdb's copy has only in-frame clones and lacks some. The repertoire includes roughly 120,000 clones, around two fifths of them detected once, and 3.1% sits in the top ten. Sequenced: CD4+ T cells sorted from blood. Receptor source: a human donor with alopecia areata. The CDR3 runs from the conserved cysteine through the conserved F or W. A D gene is named only where the DNA matches it firmly. Not every row has a clone size; where given, it reads once, few, many or a size class.

clone_size	v_call	d_call	j_call	cdr3_aa	cdr3_nt
NA	TRBV7-2	NA	TRBJ1-2	CASSFNDYGYTF	TGTGCCAGCAGCTTCAATGACTATGGCTACACCTTC
NA	TRBV6-6	NA	TRBJ2-4	CASSWAQGAKNIQYF	TGTGCCAGCAGTTGGGCCCAAGGTGCCAAAAACATTCAGTACTTC
few	TRBV2	NA	TRBJ2-7	CASKRSSYEQYF	TGTGCCAGCAAGCGGAGCTCCTACGAGCAGTACTTC
NA	TRBV2	NA	TRBJ1-4	CASRKGSNNEKLFF	TGTGCCAGCAGGAAGGGGTCAAACAATGAAAAACTGTTTTTT
NA	TRBV19	NA	TRBJ1-5	CASSIVNSNQPQHF	TGTGCCAGTAGTATCGTAAATAGCAATCAGCCCCAGCATTTT
NA	TRBV7-9	NA	TRBJ2-2	CASRPDRNTGELFF	TGTGCCAGCAGACCGGACAGGAACACCGGGGAGCTGTTTTTT
once	TRBV4-1	NA	TRBJ1-2	CASSQDAHPDGYTF	TGCGCCAGCAGCCAAGATGCCCACCCCGATGGCTACACCTTC
NA	TRBV29-1	NA	TRBJ2-7	CSAGLSSYEQYF	TGCAGCGCCGGACTGAGCTCCTACGAGCAGTACTTC
NA	TRBV4-3	TRBD1	TRBJ2-7	CASSQNRDRVDEQYF	TGCGCCAGCAGCCAAAATAGGGACAGGGTCGACGAGCAGTACTTC
NA	TRBV29-1	NA	TRBJ1-2	CSVRETGDYTF	TGCAGCGTCCGGGAGACAGGCGACTACACCTTC
NA	TRBV5-1	NA	TRBJ1-2	CASSFPENYGYTF	TGCGCCAGCAGCTTCCCGGAGAACTATGGCTACACCTTC
few	TRBV7-9	TRBD1	TRBJ2-4	CASSLGQGNIQYF	TGTGCCAGCAGCTTAGGACAGGGAAACATTCAGTACTTC
NA	TRBV14	NA	TRBJ2-1	CASSRQSQRHEQFF	TGTGCCAGCAGCCGCCAATCTCAGAGACATGAGCAGTTCTTC
once	TRBV6-1	NA	TRBJ2-5	CASSDGGKLTKRTQYF	TGTGCCAGCAGTGATGGAGGCAAATTGACCAAGAGAACCCAGTACTTC
NA	TRBV27	TRBD1	TRBJ1-2	CASSLDRGYGYTF	TGTGCCAGCAGTTTGGACAGGGGATATGGCTACACCTTC
NA	TRBV19	TRBD1	TRBJ2-3	CARTSGQRGADTQYF	TGTGCCAGGACCTCGGGACAGCGTGGGGCAGATACGCAGTATTTT
NA	TRBV27	NA	TRBJ1-5	CASSGGRPNQPQHF	TGTGCCAGCAGTGGCGGACGGCCCAATCAGCCCCAGCATTTT
NA	TRBV18	NA	TRBJ2-3	CASSPTDTQYF	TGTGCCAGCTCACCAACAGATACGCAGTATTTT
few	TRBV6-6	NA	TRBJ2-7	CASSDFYEQYF	TGTGCCAGCAGTGACTTTTACGAGCAGTACTTC
once	TRBV7-8	TRBD2	TRBJ2-1	CASSLGLAGVGREQFF	TGTGCCAGCAGCTTAGGTCTAGCGGGAGTCGGGAGGGAGCAGTTCTTC
NA	TRBV28	NA	TRBJ2-5	CASRAMETQYF	TGTGCCAGCAGGGCAATGGAGACCCAGTACTTC
few	TRBV28	TRBD1	TRBJ2-7	CATREGQVFPYEQYF	TGTGCCACCAGAGAGGGACAGGTCTTTCCCTACGAGCAGTACTTC
NA	TRBV5-6	NA	TRBJ2-5	CASSLIGETQYF	TGTGCCAGCAGCTTGATCGGGGAGACCCAGTACTTC
NA	TRBV14	NA	TRBJ2-3	CASSQARQRQTDTQYF	TGTGCCAGCAGCCAAGCCCGGCAGCGCCAGACAGATACGCAGTATTTT
NA	TRBV29-1	NA	TRBJ2-5	CSAFRGRGETQYF	TGCAGCGCCTTTCGGGGGCGCGGAGAGACCCAGTACTTC
NA	TRBV30	NA	TRBJ2-3	CAWSGSDTQYF	TGTGCCTGGAGTGGTTCAGATACGCAGTATTTT
few	TRBV29-1	TRBD1	TRBJ1-1	CSVAGQLNTEAFF	TGCAGCGTCGCGGGACAGTTGAACACTGAAGCTTTCTTT
few	TRBV29-1	NA	TRBJ1-1	CSTLLFTEAFF	TGCAGCACTCTCCTCTTCACTGAAGCTTTCTTT
NA	TRBV29-1	TRBD1	TRBJ2-2	CSAQEGARELFF	TGCAGCGCCCAAGAGGGGGCCAGGGAGCTGTTTTTT
few	TRBV29-1	NA	TRBJ1-3	CSVEVGSGNTIYF	TGCAGCGTTGAAGTCGGATCTGGAAACACCATATATTTT
NA	TRBV7-3	NA	TRBJ1-1	CASSPSPQMNTEAFF	TGTGCCAGCAGCCCATCCCCCCAAATGAACACTGAAGCTTTCTTT
NA	TRBV28	TRBD1	TRBJ2-7	CASSLGQGRGKQYF	TGTGCCAGCAGTCTTGGACAGGGGAGGGGGAAGCAGTACTTC
once	TRBV5-4	NA	TRBJ2-2	CASSLAVNTGELFF	TGTGCCAGCAGCTTGGCGGTAAACACCGGGGAGCTGTTTTTT
few	TRBV29-1	NA	TRBJ2-1	CSVDGQGIWNEQFF	TGCAGCGTTGACGGGCAGGGTATTTGGAATGAGCAGTTCTTC
NA	TRBV27	NA	TRBJ1-4	CASSLFPYSGEKLFF	TGTGCCAGCAGTTTATTTCCGTACTCGGGCGAGAAACTGTTTTTT
few	TRBV28	NA	TRBJ2-3	CASSLPVPDTQYF	TGTGCCAGCAGTCTCCCCGTTCCAGATACGCAGTATTTT
few	TRBV29-1	TRBD1	TRBJ1-2	CSAATGTGDYGYTF	TGCAGCGCCGCTACCGGGACAGGGGATTATGGCTACACCTTC
NA	TRBV10-3	NA	TRBJ2-1	CAISPANEQFF	TGTGCCATCAGTCCAGCCAATGAGCAGTTCTTC
NA	TRBV18	NA	TRBJ2-5	CASSPSGETQYF	TGTGCCAGCTCACCGTCGGGGGAGACCCAGTACTTC
few	TRBV29-1	NA	TRBJ2-3	CSVDPLFGSLRTDTQYF	TGCAGCGTTGATCCCCTTTTTGGCAGCCTACGCACAGATACGCAGTATTTT
few	TRBV5-1	TRBD1	TRBJ1-5	CATNDRGGQPQHF	TGCGCCACCAACGACAGGGGAGGTCAGCCCCAGCATTTT
few	TRBV2	TRBD1	TRBJ2-7	CASTRSGGSYEQYF	TGTGCCAGCACTCGGTCAGGGGGCTCCTACGAGCAGTACTTC
few	TRBV6-6	TRBD2	TRBJ2-7	CASNPSGSIEQYF	TGTGCCAGCAATCCTAGCGGGAGTATCGAGCAGTACTTC
NA	TRBV29-1	TRBD1	TRBJ1-1	CSARLGQGSEAFF	TGCAGCGCCCGCCTTGGACAGGGGTCTGAAGCTTTCTTT
once	TRBV5-6	NA	TRBJ1-1	CASSWTVNTEAFF	TGTGCCAGCAGCTGGACAGTCAACACTGAAGCTTTCTTT
NA	TRBV30	NA	TRBJ2-2	CACQRSSNTGELFF	TGTGCCTGCCAGCGGTCATCGAACACCGGGGAGCTGTTTTTT
few	TRBV28	TRBD1	TRBJ2-4	CASSSPGGRGNIQYF	TGTGCCAGCAGTTCCCCAGGGGGCCGTGGAAACATTCAGTACTTC
NA	TRBV25-1	TRBD1	TRBJ2-4	CASSEPRQGSNIQYF	TGTGCCAGCAGTGAACCCCGACAGGGTAGCAACATTCAGTACTTC